These T cell receptor beta chains were read from a single sample in a study of blood T cell repertoires in COVID-19. TCRdb keeps only in-frame clones here, not all; method: immunoSEQ multiplex PCR. This repertoire shows 140,000 or so clones, around 84% found once; its top ten account for about 5%. Sample: peripheral blood. These receptors were obtained from a woman aged 50 to 60 with acute or convalescent COVID-19. CDR3s include the opening cysteine and the closing phenylalanine or tryptophan. A D gene is named only where the DNA matches it firmly. Where a row states a size, it is once, few, many or the class of an expanded clone; other rows omit it.

15	once	TRBJ2-1	TRBV5-1	-	CASSLTVSSYNEQFF	TGCGCCAGCAGCTTGACGGTGAGCTCCTACAATGAGCAGTTCTTC
14	-	TRBJ1-2	TRBV6-1	-	CASSEVDGNYGYTF	TGTGCCAGCAGTGAAGTCGACGGGAACTATGGCTACACCTTC
12	-	TRBJ1-6	TRBV10-3	-	CAISPGDSPLHF	TGTGCCATCTCTCCAGGGGATTCACCCCTCCACTTT
14	-	TRBJ1-1	TRBV7-9	-	CASSLEGAPTEAFF	TGTGCCAGCAGCTTAGAAGGGGCCCCCACTGAAGCTTTCTTT
17	once	TRBJ2-2	TRBV9	TRBD2	CASSVASGVRTTGEPFF	TGTGCCAGCAGCGTAGCTAGCGGGGTTCGCACCACCGGGGAGCCGTTTTTT
13	-	TRBJ2-5	TRBV6-2/TRBV6-3	TRBD2	CASSSGGYGTQYF	TGTGCCAGCAGTAGCGGGGGGTATGGGACCCAGTACTTC
14	-	TRBJ1-1	TRBV6-5	TRBD1	CASSYRQGGTEAFF	TGTGCCAGCAGTTACAGACAGGGTGGCACTGAAGCTTTCTTT
13	-	TRBJ2-2	TRBV5-1	-	CASSLSVTRELFF	TGCGCCAGCAGCTTGAGCGTCACCAGGGAGCTGTTTTTT
15	-	TRBJ2-2	TRBV6-5	-	CASSYHGANTGELFF	TGTGCCAGCAGTTACCATGGAGCGAACACCGGGGAGCTGTTTTTT
16	-	TRBJ2-3	TRBV12-5	TRBD2	CASGLVVAGDVDTQYF	TGTGCTAGTGGTTTGGTGGTAGCGGGGGATGTAGATACGCAGTATTTT
13	-	TRBJ1-6	TRBV28	-	CASRVLENSPLHF	TGTGCCAGCAGGGTCCTTGAGAATTCACCCCTCCACTTT
17	few	TRBJ1-2	TRBV19	-	CASSFGGLGGSHYGYTF	TGTGCCAGTAGTTTCGGCGGGCTAGGAGGTTCGCACTATGGCTACACCTTC
19	-	TRBJ1-6	TRBV30	-	CAWSRRFETVSSYNSPLHF	TGTGCCTGGAGTAGGCGTTTTGAGACAGTGAGCTCCTATAATTCACCCCTCCACTTT
16	once	TRBJ1-2	TRBV7-9	-	CASSLSWAKGDYGYTF	TGTGCCAGCAGCTTAAGTTGGGCCAAGGGGGACTATGGCTACACCTTC
14	-	TRBJ1-6	TRBV10-3	-	CAISESTGNSPLHF	TGTGCCATCAGTGAGTCGACGGGGAATTCACCCCTCCACTTT
14	few	TRBJ1-6	TRBV19	TRBD1	CASSLGTGGSPLHF	TGTGCCAGTAGTCTCGGGACAGGGGGATCACCCCTCCACTTT
14	-	TRBJ1-1	TRBV3-1/TRBV3-2	-	CASSQGTLHTEAFF	TGTGCCAGCAGCCAAGGAACACTACACACTGAAGCTTTCTTT
13	-	TRBJ1-2	TRBV12-5	-	CASGFGSDYGYTF	TGTGCTAGTGGTTTCGGCAGCGACTATGGCTACACCTTC
16	-	TRBJ1-5	TRBV19	-	CATNRRQGGSNQPQHF	TGTGCCACCAATCGACGCCAGGGCGGAAGCAATCAGCCCCAGCATTTT
17	-	TRBJ2-6	TRBV3-1/TRBV3-2	TRBD2	CASSLLAGTSGANVLTF	TGTGCCAGCAGCCTACTAGCGGGGACCTCTGGGGCCAACGTCCTGACTTTC
14	-	TRBJ2-3	TRBV27	TRBD2	CASRLAGVTDTQYF	TGTGCCAGCAGACTAGCGGGGGTCACAGATACGCAGTATTTT
13	-	TRBJ1-1	TRBV6-5	-	CASTPTKNTEAFF	TGTGCCAGCACCCCTACTAAGAACACTGAAGCTTTCTTT
16	-	TRBJ2-7	TRBV18	TRBD2	CASSPPNSGGGYEQYF	TGTGCCAGCTCACCACCCAATAGCGGGGGTGGGTACGAGCAGTACTTC
13	few	TRBJ2-1	TRBV19	-	CASSVGQNNEQFF	TGTGCCAGTAGTGTCGGACAGAACAATGAGCAGTTCTTC
19	-	TRBJ2-6	TRBV5-6	TRBD2	CASSLDLVAGGLGANVLTF	TGTGCCAGCAGCTTGGATTTGGTAGCGGGGGGGCTTGGGGCCAACGTCCTGACTTTC
15	-	TRBJ1-1	TRBV9	TRBD1	CASSGGQGRLGEAFF	TGTGCCAGCAGCGGCGGACAGGGTAGGTTAGGTGAAGCTTTCTTT
15	-	TRBJ2-7	TRBV6-2/TRBV6-3	TRBD1	CASSYGTGFTYEQYF	TGTGCCAGCAGTTACGGGACAGGGTTCACCTACGAGCAGTACTTC
15	-	TRBJ2-3	TRBV9	-	CASSDQAGYADTQYF	TGTGCCAGCAGCGACCAGGCAGGGTATGCAGATACGCAGTATTTT
16	-	TRBJ2-3	TRBV5-6	TRBD1	CASSLRPGQGLDTQYF	TGTGCCAGCAGCTTGAGGCCGGGACAGGGGTTAGATACGCAGTATTTT
11	once	TRBJ2-3	TRBV7-2	TRBD1	CASSQRQGQYF	TGTGCCAGCAGCCAACGACAGGGGCAGTATTTT
13	-	TRBJ2-1	TRBV5-1	-	CASSLTGNNEQFF	TGCGCCAGCAGCTTGACAGGAAACAATGAGCAGTTCTTC